The rows below give T cell receptor beta chains drawn from one sample of a study of T cells in Graves' hyperthyroidism and ophthalmopathy. From the multiplex PCR reads, TCRdb called clonotypes with MiXCR, one entry per CDR3 protein. The sample includes 400,000 or so distinct CDR3 sequences, over 12% of them seen just once. Sequences were obtained from blood. These receptor sequences come from a woman aged 55-70 years with Graves' ophthalmopathy. Both conserved end residues are part of each CDR3. A D gene is named only where the DNA matches it firmly. Clone size appears in some rows only: once, few, many, or a class for an expanded clone.

TRBJ2-1	TRBV27	few	TRBD2	CASSLGGSGAGEQFF	TGTGCCAGCAGTTTAGGCGGGAGCGGGGCTGGTGAGCAGTTCTTC
TRBJ2-1	TRBV28	NA	TRBD2	CATHPLAGGGLKGNEQFF	TGTGCCACCCATCCCCTAGCGGGAGGGGGTTTGAAGGGCAATGAGCAGTTCTTC
TRBJ2-3	TRBV5-5	NA	NA	CASSLFIMLELRDTQYF	TGTGCCAGCAGCTTATTTATTATGTTAGAATTGCGGGATACGCAGTATTTT
TRBJ1-5	TRBV7-2	many	NA	CASSLLVATPGASNQPQHF	TGTGCCAGCAGCTTATTAGTCGCCACCCCTGGGGCGAGCAATCAGCCCCAGCATTTT
TRBJ2-7	TRBV9	once	TRBD1	CASSPTTGTGVSALGEQYF	TGTGCCAGCAGCCCCACTACCGGGACAGGGGTTAGCGCCCTCGGGGAGCAGTACTTC
TRBJ2-2	TRBV7-2	NA	TRBD1	CASTNRGKNTGELFF	TGTGCCAGCACCAACAGGGGCAAGAACACCGGGGAGCTGTTTTTT
TRBJ2-1	TRBV5-1	many	TRBD2	CASSWTAGGVLDEQFF	TGCGCCAGCAGCTGGACAGCGGGAGGGGTTTTAGATGAGCAGTTCTTC
TRBJ1-5	TRBV19	few	TRBD1	CASSIIQGINQPQHF	TGTGCCAGTAGTATCATACAGGGGATCAATCAGCCCCAGCATTTT
TRBJ1-2	TRBV12-3/TRBV12-4	NA	TRBD1	CASSLPGGGYTF	TGTGCCAGCAGTTTACCAGGGGGCGGCTACACCTTC
TRBJ1-2	TRBV12-3/TRBV12-4	many	NA	CASSSGGQRGGVYGYTF	TGTGCCAGCAGTTCCGGCGGTCAGAGGGGGGGGGTCTATGGCTACACCTTC
TRBJ2-3	TRBV2	many	TRBD2	CASLAGEGDTQYF	TGTGCCAGCCTAGCGGGAGAGGGAGATACGCAGTATTTT
TRBJ2-1	TRBV6-1	NA	NA	CASGYPQTEQFF	TGTGCCAGCGGCTACCCTCAAACTGAGCAGTTCTTC
TRBJ2-7	TRBV20-1	many	NA	CSGFRVYEQYF	TGCAGTGGTTTCAGGGTCTACGAGCAGTACTTC
TRBJ1-5	TRBV15	NA	NA	CATSRGGGVGNQPQHF	TGTGCCACCAGCAGAGGAGGTGGCGTGGGCAATCAGCCCCAGCATTTT
TRBJ2-1	TRBV7-2	many	NA	CASSLTGPSYNEQFF	TGTGCCAGCAGCTTAACGGGTCCCTCCTACAATGAGCAGTTCTTC
TRBJ2-3	TRBV30	many	NA	CAWSGTSGVTQYF	TGTGCCTGGAGTGGGACTTCTGGGGTTACGCAGTATTTT
TRBJ2-5	TRBV7-3	few	NA	CASSSRGGGRKTQYF	TGTGCCAGCAGCTCTAGAGGGGGGGGAAGGAAGACCCAGTACTTC
TRBJ1-3	TRBV5-6	few	NA	CASSRMGPHSGNTIYF	TGTGCCAGCAGCCGGATGGGGCCTCACTCTGGAAACACCATATATTTT
TRBJ1-1	TRBV19	NA	NA	CASFENTEAFF	TGTGCCAGTTTTGAAAACACTGAAGCTTTCTTT
TRBJ2-7	TRBV28	many	NA	CASSVAGTAAYEQYF	TGTGCCAGCAGCGTAGCCGGGACGGCAGCCTACGAGCAGTACTTC
TRBJ2-2	TRBV5-1	NA	NA	CASGFTANTGELFF	TGCGCCAGCGGCTTTACAGCGAACACCGGGGAGCTGTTTTTT
TRBJ2-1	TRBV11-2	few	TRBD2	CASSLDFWASGLYEQFF	TGTGCCAGCAGCTTAGATTTTTGGGCTAGCGGGTTATATGAGCAGTTCTTC
TRBJ1-4	TRBV12-3/TRBV12-4	many	TRBD1	CASSPREGTDFNEKLFF	TGTGCCAGCAGTCCCCGGGAGGGGACAGACTTTAATGAAAAACTGTTTTTT
TRBJ1-2	TRBV4-1	many	TRBD1	CASSQDDRDYGYTF	TGCGCCAGCAGCCAAGACGACAGGGACTATGGCTACACCTTC
TRBJ2-5	TRBV5-1	many	TRBD1	CASSLAGDRGQETQYF	TGCGCCAGCAGCTTGGCCGGGGACAGAGGACAAGAGACCCAGTACTTC
TRBJ1-2	TRBV29-1	few	NA	CSVRQVRYGYTF	TGCAGCGTCCGACAGGTGCGCTATGGCTACACCTTC
TRBJ2-3	TRBV6-5	many	NA	CASSYSWQGRDTQYF	TGTGCCAGCAGTTACTCCTGGCAGGGACGAGATACGCAGTATTTT
TRBJ2-7	TRBV3-1	many	NA	CASSQRGYEQYF	TGTGCCAGCAGCCAGAGGGGCTACGAGCAGTACTTC
TRBJ2-3	TRBV7-9	many	NA	CASSLAAQRRTDTQYF	TGTGCCAGCAGCTTAGCGGCCCAGCGGCGCACAGATACGCAGTATTTT
TRBJ2-5	TRBV28	many	NA	CASRSGLGTQYF	TGTGCCAGCAGGTCGGGACTGGGGACCCAGTACTTC
TRBJ2-5	TRBV10-1	NA	NA	CASSESGKETQYF	TGCGCCAGCAGTGAGTCCGGAAAAGAGACCCAGTACTTC